This TCR beta chain was captured by sequencing in a study of cytomegalovirus exposure and HLA in healthy donors. Study-wide results and limits: Donors were assumed by presence/absence analyses to have roughly uniform sequencing depth.

This clone has a single count. Its specificity is unknown. This same CDR3 is encoded by further DNA sequences in the sample. Healthy bone marrow donors supplied every sample. The PCR had 60 Vbeta and 13 Jbeta primers. Produced via immunoSEQ multiplex PCR; TCRdb's table is partial and in-frame only. Among 150,000 to 200,000 clones listed, 60% to 80% were seen once. The V segment lost 3 bases and the J segment 4 bases; nucleotides outside the gene matches: 9. Germline V gives CDR1 MNHNS, CDR2 SASEGT. This CDR3 comprises 16 residues. The clonotype originates from a man between 50 and 59 years old in good health and CMV-seropositive. The sequencing input was PBMCs. The V call is TRBV6-1, the J call TRBJ1-5; 7 bases line up with TRBD1. CDR3 amino acids: CASSEARRTGNQPQHF. CDR3 coding DNA: TGTGCCAGCAGTGAGGCGCGCCGGACAGGTAATCAGCCCCAGCATTTT.